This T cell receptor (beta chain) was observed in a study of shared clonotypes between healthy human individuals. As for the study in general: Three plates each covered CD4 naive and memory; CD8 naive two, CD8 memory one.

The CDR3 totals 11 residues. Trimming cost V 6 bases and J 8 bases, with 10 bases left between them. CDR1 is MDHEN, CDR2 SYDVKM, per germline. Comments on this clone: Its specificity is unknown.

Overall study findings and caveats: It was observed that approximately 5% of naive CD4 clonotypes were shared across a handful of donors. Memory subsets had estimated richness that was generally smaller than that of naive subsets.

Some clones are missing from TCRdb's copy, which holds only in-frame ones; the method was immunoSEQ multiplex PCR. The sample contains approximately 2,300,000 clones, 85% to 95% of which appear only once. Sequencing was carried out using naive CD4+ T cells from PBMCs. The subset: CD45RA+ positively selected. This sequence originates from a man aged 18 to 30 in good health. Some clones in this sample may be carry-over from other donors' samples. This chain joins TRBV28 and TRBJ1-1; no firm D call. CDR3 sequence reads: CASRRSREAFF. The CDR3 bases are TGTGCCAGCAGACGCTCGAGGGAAGCTTTCTTT. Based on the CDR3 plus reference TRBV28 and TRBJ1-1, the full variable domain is DVKVTQSSRYLVKRTGEKVFLECVQDMDHENMFWYRQDPGLGLRLIYFSYDVKMKEKGDIPEGYSVSREKKERFSLILESASTNQTSMYLCASRRSREAFFGQGTRLTVV.